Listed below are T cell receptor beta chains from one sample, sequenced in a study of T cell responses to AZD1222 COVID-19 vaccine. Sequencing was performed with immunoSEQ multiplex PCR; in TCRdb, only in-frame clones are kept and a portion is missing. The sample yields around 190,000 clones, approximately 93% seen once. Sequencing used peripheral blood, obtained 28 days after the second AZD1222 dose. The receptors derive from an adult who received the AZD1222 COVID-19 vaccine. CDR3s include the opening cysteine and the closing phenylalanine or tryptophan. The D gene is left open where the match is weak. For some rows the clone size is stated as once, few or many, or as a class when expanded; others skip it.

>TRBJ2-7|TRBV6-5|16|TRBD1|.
TGTGCCAGCAGTTACTTACCGGGACAGGGGGTCTCCGAGCAGTACTTC
CASSYLPGQGVSEQYF
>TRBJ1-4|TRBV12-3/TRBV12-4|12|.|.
TGTGCCAGCACAGGGTATAATGAAAAACTGTTTTTT
CASTGYNEKLFF
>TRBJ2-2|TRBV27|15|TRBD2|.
TGTGCCAGCAGTTTTGGCGGGAGGTTCACCGGGGAGCTGTTTTTT
CASSFGGRFTGELFF
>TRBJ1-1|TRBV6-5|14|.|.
TGTGCCAGCATCGGGAACAGGAGAAACACTGAAGCTTTCTTT
CASIGNRRNTEAFF
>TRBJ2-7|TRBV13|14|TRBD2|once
TGTGCCAGCAGCCCGGGAGGGGGGGCTTACGAGCAGTACTTC
CASSPGGGAYEQYF
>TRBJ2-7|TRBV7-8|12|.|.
TGTGCCAGCAGCCATACCGTCGGGGAGCAGTACTTC
CASSHTVGEQYF
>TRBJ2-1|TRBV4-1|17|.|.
TGCGCCAGCAGCCAAGAGAGGGACACGAGCTCCTACAATGAGCAGTTCTTC
CASSQERDTSSYNEQFF
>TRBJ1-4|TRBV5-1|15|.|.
TGCGCCAGCAGCTTGGAGCCATCGACTAATGAAAAACTGTTTTTT
CASSLEPSTNEKLFF
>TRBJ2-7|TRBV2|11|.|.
TGTGCCAGCAGCCAAACCTACGAGCAGTACTTC
CASSQTYEQYF
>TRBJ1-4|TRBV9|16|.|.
TGTGCCAGCAGCGTAAGCGGTTCCGGGATTAATGAAAAACTGTTTTTT
CASSVSGSGINEKLFF
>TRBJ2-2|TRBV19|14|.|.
TGTGCCAGTAGTATACGCAGGAACACCGGGGAGCTGTTTTTT
CASSIRRNTGELFF
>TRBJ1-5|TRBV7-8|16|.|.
TGTGCCAGCAGCCCTGAGCGGGGGAAAGGGTCTCAGCCCCAGCATTTT
CASSPERGKGSQPQHF
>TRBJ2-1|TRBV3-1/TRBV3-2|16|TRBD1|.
TGTGCCAGCAGCCAACCCCGGGACAGAGCCTACAATGAGCAGTTCTTC
CASSQPRDRAYNEQFF